The entry below gives a single T cell receptor (beta chain) sequence along with its context. These data originate in a study of blood T cell repertoires in COVID-19. Overall study context: Some COVID-19 samples were acute and others convalescent; all came from the United States, Italy and Spain. T cells, B-cell-depleted T cells, or PBMCs provided the cDNA or gDNA that served as material.

Seattle patients were enrolled while actively infected and followed longitudinally. The authors' processing: The authors estimated nucleated cell counts from reference gene primer amplification. Produced via immunoSEQ multiplex PCR; TCRdb's table is partial and in-frame only. V, J and clone size derive from that table, while D and trimming were established from the DNA sequence. Here the sample spans around 400,000 clones, approximately 87% being singletons. Germline-derived CDR1 and CDR2 are SGHTA and FQGNSA. CDR3 size: 13 residues. The V end was cut by 5 bases, the J end by 3 bases, with 10 bases between.

The chain recombines TRBV7-2 with TRBJ1-2; the D gene is possibly TRBD1 (6 bases). The sequence was obtained from a woman under 40 with COVID-19, enrolled during active disease. The sequenced sample consisted of peripheral blood. CDR3 residues: CASSPQGYYGYTF. In nucleotides, the CDR3 is TGTGCCAGCAGCCCCCAGGGGTACTATGGCTACACCTTC.